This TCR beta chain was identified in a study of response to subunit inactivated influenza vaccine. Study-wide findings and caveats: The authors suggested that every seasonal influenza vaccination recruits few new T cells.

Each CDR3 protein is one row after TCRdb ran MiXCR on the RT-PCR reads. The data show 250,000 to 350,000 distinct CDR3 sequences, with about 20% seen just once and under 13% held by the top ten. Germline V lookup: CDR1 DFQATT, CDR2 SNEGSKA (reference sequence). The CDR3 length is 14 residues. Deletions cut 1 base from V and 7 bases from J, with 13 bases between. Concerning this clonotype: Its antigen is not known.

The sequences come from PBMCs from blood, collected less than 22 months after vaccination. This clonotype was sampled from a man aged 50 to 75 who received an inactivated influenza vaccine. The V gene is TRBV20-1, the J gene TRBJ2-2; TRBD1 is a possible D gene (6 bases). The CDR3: CSARGTAALGELFF. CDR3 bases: TGCAGTGCTAGAGGGACAGCAGCCCTCGGGGAGCTGTTTTTT.